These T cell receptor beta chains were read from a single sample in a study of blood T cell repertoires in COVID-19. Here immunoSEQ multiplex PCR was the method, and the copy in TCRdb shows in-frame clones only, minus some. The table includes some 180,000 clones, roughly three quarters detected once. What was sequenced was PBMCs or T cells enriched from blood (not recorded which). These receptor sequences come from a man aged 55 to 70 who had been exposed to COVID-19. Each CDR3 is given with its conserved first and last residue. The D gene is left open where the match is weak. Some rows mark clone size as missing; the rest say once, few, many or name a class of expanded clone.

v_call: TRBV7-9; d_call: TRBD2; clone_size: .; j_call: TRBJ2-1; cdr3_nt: TGTGCCAGCCGAGAGCGGGAGATGTTAAATGAGCAGTTCTTC; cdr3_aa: CASREREMLNEQFF
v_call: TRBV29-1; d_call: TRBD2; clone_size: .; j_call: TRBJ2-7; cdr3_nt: TGCAGCGTTGAAGATGTGGCGGGGGCCTACGAGCAGTACTTC; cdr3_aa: CSVEDVAGAYEQYF
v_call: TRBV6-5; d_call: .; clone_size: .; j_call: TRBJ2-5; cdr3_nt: TGTGCCAGCACTGCGGGGGACAGGACCCAAGAGACCCAGTACTTC; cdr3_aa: CASTAGDRTQETQYF
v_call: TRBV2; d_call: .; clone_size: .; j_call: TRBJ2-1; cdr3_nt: TGTGCCAGCACGGTGGGCGATGAGCAGTTCTTC; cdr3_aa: CASTVGDEQFF
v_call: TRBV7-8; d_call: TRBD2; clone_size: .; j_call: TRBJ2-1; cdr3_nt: TGTGCCAGCAGCTCAAAGCGGGACTACAATGAGCAGTTCTTC; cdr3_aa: CASSSKRDYNEQFF
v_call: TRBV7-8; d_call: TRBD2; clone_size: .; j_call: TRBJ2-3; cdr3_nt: TGTGCCAGCAGCTTAGCGGGGCTAGCGGGGAACACAGATACGCAGTATTTT; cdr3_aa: CASSLAGLAGNTDTQYF
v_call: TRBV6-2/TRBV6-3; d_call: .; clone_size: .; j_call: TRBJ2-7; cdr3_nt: TGTGCCAGCAGTAATCAGGGCTACGAGCAGTACTTC; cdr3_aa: CASSNQGYEQYF
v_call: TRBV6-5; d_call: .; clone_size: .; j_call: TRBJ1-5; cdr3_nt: TGTGCCAGCAGTTACTCGGGGCATCAGCCCCAGCATTTT; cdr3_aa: CASSYSGHQPQHF
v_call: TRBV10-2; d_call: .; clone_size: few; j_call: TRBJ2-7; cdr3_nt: TGCGCCAGCAGCCAGAACTCCTACGAGCAGTACTTC; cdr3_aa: CASSQNSYEQYF
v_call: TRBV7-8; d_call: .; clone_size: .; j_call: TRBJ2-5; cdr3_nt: TGTGCCAGCAGCTTATACAGGGACGGGGAGACCCAGTACTTC; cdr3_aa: CASSLYRDGETQYF
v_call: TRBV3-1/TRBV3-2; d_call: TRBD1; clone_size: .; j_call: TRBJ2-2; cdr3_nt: TGTGCCAGCCTCCAGAGGCAGGGGGCGGACACCGGGGAGCTGTTTTTT; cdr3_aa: CASLQRQGADTGELFF
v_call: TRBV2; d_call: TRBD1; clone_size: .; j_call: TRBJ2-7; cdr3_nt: TGTGCCAGCAGTGAGACAGGGGGTCCCTACGAGCAGTACTTC; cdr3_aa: CASSETGGPYEQYF
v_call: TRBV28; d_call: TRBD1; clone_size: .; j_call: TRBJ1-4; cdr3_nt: TGTGCCAGCAGTTTATTCGCAGGGGGTTTGGAAAAACTGTTTTTT; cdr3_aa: CASSLFAGGLEKLFF
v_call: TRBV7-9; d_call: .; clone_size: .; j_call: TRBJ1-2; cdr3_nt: TGTGCCAGCAGCTCGGCCGATCCTAGGGGCTACACCTTC; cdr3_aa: CASSSADPRGYTF
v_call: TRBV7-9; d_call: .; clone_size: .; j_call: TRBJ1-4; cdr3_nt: TGTGCCAGCAGCTTGCAGGGGATACAAAAACTGTTTTTT; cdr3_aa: CASSLQGIQKLFF
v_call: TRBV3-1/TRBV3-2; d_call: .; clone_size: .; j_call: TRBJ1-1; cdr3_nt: TGTGCCAGCAGCCAACTCCAGGGAGGGGGTGAAGCTTTCTTT; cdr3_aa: CASSQLQGGGEAFF
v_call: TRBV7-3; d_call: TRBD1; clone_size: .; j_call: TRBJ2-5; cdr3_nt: TGTGCCAGCAGTCCCGGGACAGGGGGCAAGGAGACCCAGTACTTC; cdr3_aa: CASSPGTGGKETQYF
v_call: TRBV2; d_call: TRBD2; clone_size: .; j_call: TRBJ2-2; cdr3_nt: TGTGCCAGCAGAAGGACTAGCGGGAGTAGAGGGAACACCGGGGAGCTGTTTTTT; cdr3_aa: CASRRTSGSRGNTGELFF
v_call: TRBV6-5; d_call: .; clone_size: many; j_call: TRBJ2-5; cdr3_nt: TGTGCCAGCAACTTTCCCCCAGAGACCCAGTACTTC; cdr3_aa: CASNFPPETQYF
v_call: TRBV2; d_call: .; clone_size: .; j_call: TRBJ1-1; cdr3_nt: TGTGCCAGCTCCTACAAGCGGTTCGACACTGAAGCTTTCTTT; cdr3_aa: CASSYKRFDTEAFF
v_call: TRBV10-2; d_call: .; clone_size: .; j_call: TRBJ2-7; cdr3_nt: TGCGCCAGCGGGCAGGGCTACGAGCAGTACTTC; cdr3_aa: CASGQGYEQYF
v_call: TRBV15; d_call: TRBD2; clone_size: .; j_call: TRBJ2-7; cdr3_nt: TGTGCCACCAGCAGAGATCGGGGGACTAGCTACGAGCAGTACTTC; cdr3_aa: CATSRDRGTSYEQYF
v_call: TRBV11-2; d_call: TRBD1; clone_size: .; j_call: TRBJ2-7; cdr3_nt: TGTGCCAGCAGCCCCCGGACAGGAGGTTCCTACGAGCAGTACTTC; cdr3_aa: CASSPRTGGSYEQYF
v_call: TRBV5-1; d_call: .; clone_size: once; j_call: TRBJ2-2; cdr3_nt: TGCGCCAGCAGCTTGTGGAGGGCCACCGGGGAGCTGTTTTTT; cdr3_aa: CASSLWRATGELFF
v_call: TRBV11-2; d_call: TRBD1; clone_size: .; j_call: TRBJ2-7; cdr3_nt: TGTGCCAGCAGCCTCGGGACAGGGACGTACGAGCAGTACTTC; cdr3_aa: CASSLGTGTYEQYF
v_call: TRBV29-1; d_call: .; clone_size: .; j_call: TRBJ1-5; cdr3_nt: TGCAGCGTCGGCAGGGCCGAAAATCAGCCCCAGCATTTT; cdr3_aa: CSVGRAENQPQHF
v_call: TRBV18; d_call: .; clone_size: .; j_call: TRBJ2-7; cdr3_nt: TGTGCCAGCTCCGAGGACCTCAGGGGAGGGCGAGAGCAGTACTTC; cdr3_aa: CASSEDLRGGREQYF